This TCR beta chain was profiled in a study of cytomegalovirus exposure and HLA in healthy donors. The CDR3 consists of 16 residues. The V gene end was trimmed by 1 base and the J gene end by 2 bases; junction bases not matched to a gene: 5. Germline V gives CDR1 SGHTA, CDR2 FQGNSA. Here immunoSEQ multiplex PCR was the method, and the copy in TCRdb shows in-frame clones only, minus some. In the table there are about 88,000 clones, 84% of which are singletons. This chain links TRBV7-2 with TRBJ2-1; 7 bases align to TRBD1. The receptor was isolated from a young woman in good health and CMV-seropositive. Sequencing was done on a sample of PBMCs. CDR3 DNA: TGTGCCAGCAGCTTAGGTCCGGGACAGCCCTACAATGAGCAGTTCTTC. It encodes CASSLGPGQPYNEQFF.